Listed here are 29 T cell receptor beta chains from one sample, sequenced in a study of T-cell memory formation after mild COVID-19. TCRdb re-called the 5' RACE reads through MiXCR, storing one row per CDR3 protein. The data show under 250,000 distinct CDR3 sequences, with 15% seen just once and around 2% held by the top ten. Sequenced sample: PBMCs or a T cell subset sorted from them (not recorded which). The origin of the receptors is an adult woman who had mild COVID-19 (a few samples of this study predate the infection). Cell type and time point are not known.

This clonotype turned up a few times. V usage is TRBV24-1 and J usage is TRBJ2-3, with D possibly matching TRBD2 (7 bases). CDR3 length: 15 residues. Trimming stripped 4 bases from V and 4 bases from J, with 14 bases between. From germline, CDR1 is KGHDR and CDR2 SFDVKD. The CDR3 sequence: CATSDREGGADTQYF. CDR3 nucleotide sequence: TGTGCCACCAGTGACCGCGAAGGGGGGGCAGATACGCAGTATTTT.

This clonotype has a count of ten or more. The rearrangement joins TRBV20-1 to TRBJ1-5; D possibly corresponds to TRBD1 (6 bases). Germline V gene lookup returns CDR1 DFQATT and CDR2 SNEGSKA (reference sequence). This CDR3 spans 12 amino acids. V lost 6 bases, J lost 4 bases, and 10 bases lay in between. CDR3 DNA: TGCAGTGCCAAGACAGGAAATCAGCCCCAGCATTTT. Translation gives CSAKTGNQPQHF.

This clonotype was recorded many times. The chain links TRBV4-1 to TRBJ1-2, with D tentatively TRBD1 (5 bases). Trimming cost V 4 bases and J 3 bases, with 9 bases left between them. This CDR3 comprises 13 residues. Germline V CDR1 and CDR2: MGHRA, YSYEKL. The CDR3, as DNA: TGCGCCAGCAGCCCCAGGGTGGACTATGGCTACACCTTC. Protein product: CASSPRVDYGYTF.

The chain recombines TRBV5-1 with TRBJ1-1, with TRBD1 as a possible D gene (6 bases). Germline CDR1 is SGHRS and CDR2 is YFSETQ. The CDR3 length is 15 residues. V lost 2 bases and J 0 bases, leaving 11 bases between the germline ends. Here the CDR3 DNA reads TGCGCCAGCAGCTTTGTGGGGGGCATGAACACTGAAGCTTTCTTT. This translates into CASSFVGGMNTEAFF.

This rearrangement joins TRBV21-1 to TRBJ1-2; the table's TRBD1 call for D was not verified on the DNA. TRBV21-1 is reported as a pseudogene. This CDR3 has 13 residues. The CDR3 coding sequence is TGTGCCAGTAACAAGACAGGGTTTGACGGCTACACCTTC. Translated: CASNKTGFDGYTF.

This sequence joins TRBV7-2 and TRBJ2-7, with D tentatively TRBD1 (5 bases). This CDR3 is built from 14 residues. The V gene lost 6 bases and the J gene lost 0 bases, with 12 bases spanning the gap. CDR1 SGHTA and CDR2 FQGNSA come from the germline V gene. In DNA form, the CDR3 reads TGTGCCAGCAGTTCGTCAGGGAACTCCTACGAGCAGTACTTC. This sequence encodes CASSSSGNSYEQYF. The variable domain in full, with the rest retrieved from reference TRBV7-2 and TRBJ2-7, is GAGVSQSPSNKVTEKGKDVELRCDPISGHTALYWYRQSLGQGLEFLIYFQGNSAPDKSGLPSDRFSAERTGGSVSTLTIQRTQQEDSAVYLCASSSSGNSYEQYFGPGTRLTVT.

Many counts were recorded for this clonotype. The rearrangement joins TRBV6-5 to TRBJ2-6; 7 positions match TRBD1. Germline V gene lookup returns CDR1 MNHEY and CDR2 SVGAGI. Unmatched junction bases numbered 13, after V lost 4 bases and J lost 1 base. The CDR3 is 19 residues long. CDR3 residues: CASSSQRTGIISGANVLTF. Here the CDR3 DNA reads TGTGCCAGCAGTTCCCAAAGGACAGGAATAATATCTGGGGCCAACGTCCTGACTTTC.

This chain connects TRBV4-2 to TRBJ2-2; TRBD2 might be the D (6 bases). Trimming shortened V by 1 base and J by 0 bases, and 9 bases separated the two germline ends. The CDR3 loop spans 16 amino acids. CDR1 and CDR2 from the germline V gene are LGHNA and YNFKEQ. The CDR3 sequence is CASSQGAGPNTGELFF. CDR3 nucleotides: TGTGCCAGCAGCCAAGGTGCGGGGCCGAACACCGGGGAGCTGTTTTTT.

This clonotype has a handful of counts. The CDR3 DNA sequence: TGCAGTGCAATTAACAGGGCGGCTCGGGGCGAGCAGTACTTC. As protein: CSAINRAARGEQYF. The chain recombines TRBV20-1 with TRBJ2-7; D is possibly TRBD1 (6 bases). CDR1 and CDR2 from the germline V gene are DFQATT and SNEGSKA (reference sequence). This CDR3 has 14 amino acids. Trimming left V 6 bases short and J 6 bases short, with 21 bases between.

This clonotype was counted a few times. The chain has TRBV14 and TRBJ2-1, with 11 bases aligning to TRBD2. This CDR3 region has 18 residues. V shed 3 bases and J 0 bases; nucleotides not matched to a gene: 7. Germline V gene lookup returns CDR1 SGHDN and CDR2 FVKESK. CDR3 sequence reads: CASSHLTSGIYSYNEQFF. The CDR3 bases are TGTGCCAGCAGCCACCTGACTAGCGGGATCTACTCCTACAATGAGCAGTTCTTC.

This clonotype was picked up a small number of times. This chain links TRBV2 with TRBJ2-3, with 10 bases matching TRBD2. V lost 3 bases, J lost 5 bases, and 11 bases stayed unmatched. This CDR3 contains 17 residues. CDR1 and CDR2 (germline): SNHLY, FYNNEI. The CDR3 DNA reads TGTGCCAGCAGTGAGGTTCTAGCGGGAGAGAAGGGAGATACGCAGTATTTT. Its protein is CASSEVLAGEKGDTQYF.

In this sample, this clonotype turned up a few times. V is TRBV12-3 or TRBV12-4 and J is TRBJ1-4; D call uncertain. Trimming took 8 bases from V and 1 from J, leaving 8 bases between them. The CDR3 is 13 residues long. The CDR3 region is CASRPRTNEKLFF. For the CDR3, the DNA is TGTGCCAGCCGACCGAGAACTAATGAAAAACTGTTTTTT.

This sequence joins TRBV7-9 and TRBJ1-1; the D is unclear. This CDR3 region has 16 residues. The V end was cut by 5 bases, the J end by 3 bases, with 19 bases between. Germline V CDR1 and CDR2: SEHNR, FQNEAQ (reference sequence). CDR3 sequence reads: CASSPERSTWYTEAFF. The CDR3 DNA follows: TGTGCCAGCAGCCCAGAAAGGTCGACATGGTACACTGAAGCTTTCTTT.

This clonotype was seen a handful of times. The V call is TRBV11-2, the J call TRBJ1-6; D perhaps matches TRBD1 (5 bases). The CDR3 is made up of 17 amino acids. CDR1 is SGHAT and CDR2 is FQNNGV in the germline V gene. V dropped 2 bases and J dropped 7 bases, with 18 bases sitting between them. In nucleotides, the CDR3 is TGTGCCAGCAGCTTACGGGGAGTTGACAGACTAAATTCACCCCTCCACTTT. Its protein is CASSLRGVDRLNSPLHF.

The chain links TRBV5-1 to TRBJ2-2; D possibly corresponds to TRBD1 (5 bases). The CDR3 extends over 15 amino acids. V shed 4 bases and J shed 0 bases, with 10 bases lying between them. Germline V CDR1 and CDR2: SGHRS, YFSETQ. The CDR3: CASSRQFANTGELFF. As DNA, the CDR3 is TGCGCCAGCAGCAGACAGTTCGCGAACACCGGGGAGCTGTTTTTT.

This clonotype was seen a few times. The rearrangement links TRBV29-1 to TRBJ2-2, with TRBD1 matching 10 bases. Germline V gives CDR1 SQVTM, CDR2 ANQGSEA. V shed 7 bases, J shed 6 bases, and the junction held 5 bases outside the gene matches. This CDR3 spans 13 amino acids. CDR3 coding DNA: TGCAGCGCATCGGACAGGGGGTCCGGGGAGCTGTTTTTT. It translates to CSASDRGSGELFF.

The V call is TRBV9, the J call TRBJ2-3; D uncertain. The V end was cut by 3 bases, the J end by 2 bases, with 16 bases between. The CDR3 has 16 residues. CDR1 and CDR2 (germline): SGDLS, YYNGEE. DNA for the CDR3: TGTGCCAGCAGCGCTGGGCGCACGATATCCACAGATACGCAGTATTTT. Translated: CASSAGRTISTDTQYF.

The V gene is TRBV6-5, the J gene TRBJ2-7, with 8 positions matching TRBD1. The CDR3 has 14 residues. Germline V gene sequence: CDR1 MNHEY, CDR2 SVGAGI. Trimming at V came to 8 bases and at J to 7 bases, leaving 13 bases not matched to a gene. The CDR3 DNA is TGTGCCAGCTTTCCCGGGACAGGCGCGAGAGAGCAGTACTTC. Protein sequence: CASFPGTGAREQYF.

This chain connects TRBV12-3 or TRBV12-4 to TRBJ2-7; D tentatively fits TRBD1 or TRBD2 (5 bases each). The CDR3 length is 14 residues. The germline V and J ends were trimmed by 2 bases and 3 bases, with 11 bases remaining between them. The DNA for the CDR3 is TGTGCCAGCAGTTTACTCTCTGGGGGCTACGAGCAGTACTTC. Residues: CASSLLSGGYEQYF.

This sequence joins TRBV12-3 or TRBV12-4 and TRBJ1-5; D not resolved. Trimming cost V 4 bases and J 2 bases, with 9 bases left between them. The CDR3 sequence is 14 residues long. CDR3 nucleotide sequence: TGTGCCAGCAGTTCCCAATTGGGCAATCAGCCCCAGCATTTT. The encoded protein is CASSSQLGNQPQHF.

V and J are TRBV7-2 and TRBJ2-2; D is unclear. The ends were cut back, 5 bases at V and 7 bases at J, with 8 bases in the middle. This CDR3 comprises 12 residues. Germline V CDR1 and CDR2: SGHTA, FQGNSA. The chain's CDR3 is CASSRGVGELFF. DNA of the CDR3: TGTGCCAGCAGCCGCGGAGTCGGGGAGCTGTTTTTT.

This clonotype turned up a few times. The chain joins TRBV12-3 or TRBV12-4 to TRBJ2-3, with 8 bases lining up with TRBD2. The junction had 10 bases not matched to a gene; V was cut back by 6 bases and J by 5 bases. The CDR3 is made up of 15 amino acids. The CDR3 DNA follows: TGTGCCAGCAGCCCCGGGGGGGCGAGTAAAGATACGCAGTATTTT. This sequence encodes CASSPGGASKDTQYF.

The rearrangement joins TRBV3-1 to TRBJ2-7, with 9 bases lining up with TRBD1. V lost 4 bases to trimming and J lost 4 bases; unmatched junction nucleotides: 5. CDR1 LGHDT and CDR2 YNNKEL come from the germline V gene (reference sequence). The CDR3 consists of 14 residues. CDR3 nucleotides: TGTGCCAGCAGCCGAGGGACAGGGAATTACGAGCAGTACTTC. It codes for CASSRGTGNYEQYF.

There are many counts of this clonotype. DNA of the CDR3: TGTGCCAGCAGCCTGGACCCCATAGTGGGCTACGAGCAGTACTTC. Protein sequence: CASSLDPIVGYEQYF. V gene TRBV6-5 combines with J gene TRBJ2-7; D unresolved. There are 15 residues in the CDR3. V lost 6 bases and J lost 3, with 18 bases in between. In germline, CDR1 is MNHEY, CDR2 SVGAGI.

This clonotype was seen repeatedly, ten times or more. This chain uses TRBV12-3 or TRBV12-4 with TRBJ1-2; D possibly corresponds to TRBD1 (5 bases). This CDR3 is built from 15 residues. V shed 2 bases and J shed 3 bases, with 13 bases lying between them. The CDR3 nucleotides are TGTGCCAGCAGTTTAACGGGACCAACGGACTATGGCTACACCTTC. It yields the protein CASSLTGPTDYGYTF.

The chain recombines TRBV30 with TRBJ1-2, with 7 bases lining up with TRBD1. Germline lookup yields CDR1 GTSNPN and CDR2 SVGIG (reference sequence). Trimming cost V 2 bases and J 8 bases; bases outside gene matches: 8. CDR3 size: 13 residues. The CDR3 region has the DNA TGTGCCTGGAGTAGACAGGGAACTCGCGGCTACACCTTC. This sequence encodes CAWSRQGTRGYTF.

The V call is TRBV6-1, the J call TRBJ2-1; 16 bases line up with TRBD2. Per the germline V gene, CDR1 is MNHNS and CDR2 is SASEGT. This CDR3 has 18 amino acids. The V gene end was trimmed by 3 bases and the J gene end by 3 bases; junction bases not matched to a gene: 5. CDR3 sequence: CASSDRGTSGRVYNEQFF. For the CDR3, the DNA is TGTGCCAGCAGTGATCGGGGGACTAGCGGGAGGGTCTACAATGAGCAGTTCTTC.

This clonotype turned up a few times. The chain combines TRBV7-8 with TRBJ1-5; TRBD1 agrees at 9 bases. The CDR3 sequence is 15 residues long. The V segment lost 5 bases and the J segment 11 bases; nucleotides outside the gene matches: 13. The germline V gene has CDR1 SGHVS and CDR2 FQNEAQ. CDR3: CASSPGTGPAGAQHF. DNA for the CDR3: TGTGCCAGCAGCCCCGGGACAGGGCCTGCCGGAGCCCAGCATTTT.

This chain uses TRBV6-2 or TRBV6-3 with TRBJ1-1; perhaps TRBD1 as D (6 bases). The CDR3 totals 14 residues. Trimming stripped 7 bases from V and 8 bases from J, with 20 bases between. Looked up from germline, CDR1 is MNHEY and CDR2 is SVGEGT. CDR3 region: CASTQTSPGAEAFF. The CDR3 DNA reads TGTGCCAGCACCCAGACATCCCCGGGGGCAGAAGCTTTCTTT.